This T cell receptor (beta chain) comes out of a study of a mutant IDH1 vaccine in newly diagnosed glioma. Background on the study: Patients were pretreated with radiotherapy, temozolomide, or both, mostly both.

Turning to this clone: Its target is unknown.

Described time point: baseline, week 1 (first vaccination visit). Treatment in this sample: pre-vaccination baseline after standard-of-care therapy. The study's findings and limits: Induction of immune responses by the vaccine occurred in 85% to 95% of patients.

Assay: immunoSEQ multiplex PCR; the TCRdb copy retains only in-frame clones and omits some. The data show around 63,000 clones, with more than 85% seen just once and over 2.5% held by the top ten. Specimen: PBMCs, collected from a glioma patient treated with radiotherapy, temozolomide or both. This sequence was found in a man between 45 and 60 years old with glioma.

DNA for the CDR3: TGTGCCAGCAGCCAAACAGGCCCGAACACTGAAGCTTTCTTT. It yields the protein CASSQTGPNTEAFF. The chain uses TRBV7-3 and TRBJ1-1; possible D gene TRBD1, 5 bases. From germline, CDR1 is SGHTA and CDR2 FQGTGA. This CDR3 spans 14 amino acids. V was shortened by 5 bases and J by 1 base, with 11 bases between the two germline ends.